The 13 T cell receptor beta chains presented below share a single source sample, sequenced in a study of blood T cell repertoires in COVID-19 (dated by TCRdb to about 2020). Receptors were amplified or captured by the immunoSEQ multiplex PCR assay. Drawn from immuneACCESS, this table holds only the in-frame rearrangements with V and J called that TCRdb kept. Clones are partly lost; checked studies trace under half to an unresolved V gene and leave the rest unexplained. The sample records approximately 340,000 clones, roughly 87% of which are singletons. The biggest ten clones account for 9.9% of the sample. Sequenced sample: peripheral blood. These receptors all come from a man younger than 45 with COVID-19, enrolled during active disease.

In its sample, this clone was seen once. This chain links TRBV18 with TRBJ1-2; TRBD1 might be the D (5 bases). Germline values: CDR1 KGHSH, CDR2 LQKENI. V lost 3 bases and J 6 bases, leaving 14 bases between the germline ends. This CDR3 has 14 amino acids. CDR3 coding DNA: TGTGCCAGCTCACCCGGTCAGGGCCTTGATGGCTACACCTTC. Translating gives CASSPGQGLDGYTF.

CDR3 protein: CASSPWAGASYEQYF. Here the CDR3 DNA reads TGTGCCAGTAGCCCCTGGGCGGGGGCTTCCTACGAGCAGTACTTC. This chain uses TRBV19 with TRBJ2-7, with D maybe TRBD2 (7 bases). With 6 bases removed from V and 1 base from J, the gap between germline ends came to 16 bases. Germline V gene data show CDR1 as LNHDA and CDR2 as SQIVND (reference sequence). The CDR3 length is 15 residues.

The rearrangement links TRBV7-9 to TRBJ1-1, with D tentatively TRBD1 (6 bases). The ends were cut back, 5 bases at V and 4 bases at J, with 11 bases in the middle. This CDR3 is built from 13 residues. Germline CDR1 and CDR2: SEHNR and FQNEAQ (reference sequence). The CDR3 coding sequence is TGTGCCAGCAGCACACGAGGGGGCACTGAAGCTTTCTTT. It yields the protein CASSTRGGTEAFF.

The genes are TRBV7-9 and TRBJ2-7; 7 bases match TRBD2. The CDR3 covers 14 residues. Germline lookup yields CDR1 SEHNR and CDR2 FQNEAQ (reference sequence). J was trimmed by 0 bases and V by 7 bases; bases with no gene match: 6. The CDR3 is CASTVAGSSYEQYF. For the CDR3, the DNA is TGTGCCAGCACCGTAGCGGGCAGCTCCTACGAGCAGTACTTC.

CDR3 sequence reads: CASRGTYEQYF. The DNA of the CDR3 is TGTGCCAGCCGGGGGACCTACGAGCAGTACTTC. The chain is built from TRBV6-5 and TRBJ2-7; weak D call: TRBD2 (6 bases). This CDR3 comprises 11 residues. CDR1 and CDR2 from the germline V gene are MNHEY and SVGAGI. V lost 8 bases and J 2 bases, leaving 7 bases between the germline ends.

V and J are TRBV11-3 and TRBJ2-1, with 12 bases matching TRBD2. Per germline, CDR1 SGHNT and CDR2 YENEEA. Losses at the gene ends were 5 bases for V and 4 bases for J; bases not matched to a gene: 6. This CDR3 is built from 16 residues. CDR3 region: CASSEGTSGSYNEQFF. The CDR3 DNA follows: TGTGCCAGCAGCGAAGGGACTAGCGGGTCTTACAATGAGCAGTTCTTC.

The table lists this clone with a few counts. The chain links TRBV28 to TRBJ2-2; D is perhaps TRBD2 (6 bases). V dropped 7 bases and J dropped 4 bases, with 19 bases sitting between them. Germline V gives CDR1 MDHEN, CDR2 SYDVKM. The CDR3 contains 16 residues. CDR3 sequence (DNA): TGTGCCAGCAACGACTTCCGGGGGTACGGCACCGGGGAGCTGTTTTTT. Translating gives CASNDFRGYGTGELFF.

This sequence joins TRBV19 and TRBJ1-5, with D perhaps matching TRBD1 (6 bases). The germline V gene has CDR1 LNHDA and CDR2 SQIVND (reference sequence). V lost 3 bases, J lost 0 bases, and 15 bases lay in between. This CDR3 comprises 17 residues. Written as DNA, the CDR3 is TGTGCCAGTAGTATTAGTGCAGGGGCCGCTAGCAATCAGCCCCAGCATTTT. It specifies CASSISAGAASNQPQHF.

The chain joins TRBV13 to TRBJ2-7, with D perhaps matching TRBD1 (5 bases). Trimming took off 4 bases at V and 4 bases at J, with 11 bases between the two ends. CDR3 length equals 13 residues. Germline CDR1 reads PRHDT; CDR2 reads FYEKMQ (reference sequence). The DNA of the CDR3 is TGTGCCAGCAGCTCACAGGTACCGTACGAGCAGTACTTC. It specifies CASSSQVPYEQYF.

The chain has TRBV30 and TRBJ2-7; TRBD2 aligns across 9 bases. Germline trimming cut 4 bases from V and 4 bases from J; bases unmatched to any gene: 14. The CDR3 is made up of 16 amino acids. Germline V gene lookup returns CDR1 GTSNPN and CDR2 SVGIG (reference sequence). CDR3 sequence: CAWTRRQGLAFYEQYF. The CDR3 region has the DNA TGTGCCTGGACTCGCCGCCAGGGACTAGCCTTTTACGAGCAGTACTTC.

V and J are TRBV7-3 and TRBJ2-2; TRBD2 matches 8 bases. The CDR3 is 15 amino acids. Trimming took 4 bases from V and 4 from J; bases not matched to a gene: 5. Germline V gene lookup returns CDR1 SGHTA and CDR2 FQGTGA. The DNA of the CDR3 is TGTGCCAGCAGCTCCTCGGGAGGGGTCACCGGGGAGCTGTTTTTT. Encoded protein: CASSSSGGVTGELFF.

J is TRBJ1-1 and V is TRBV12-5; weak D call: TRBD1 (5 bases). This CDR3 comprises 14 residues. Germline CDR1 LGHNT, CDR2 FRNRAP. V was trimmed by 6 bases and J by 3 bases, leaving 14 bases between them. This chain's CDR3 is CASGSSGGDTEAFF. The CDR3 DNA reads TGTGCTAGTGGATCTTCCGGGGGGGACACTGAAGCTTTCTTT.

The V and J genes are TRBV5-4 and TRBJ2-7; 8 bases line up with TRBD1. CDR1 SGHNT and CDR2 YYREEE come from the germline V gene (reference sequence). Germline trimming cut 3 bases from V and 0 bases from J; bases unmatched to any gene: 8. The CDR3 loop spans 16 amino acids. Here the CDR3 reads CASSWATTGVSYEQYF. The CDR3 region has the DNA TGTGCCAGCAGCTGGGCCACGACAGGGGTCTCCTACGAGCAGTACTTC.